Shown below are 10 T cell receptor beta chains from a single sample sequenced in a study of cytomegalovirus exposure and HLA in healthy donors. Researchers ran the PCR with 60 Vbeta and 13 Jbeta primers. Sequencing was performed with immunoSEQ multiplex PCR; in TCRdb, only in-frame clones are kept and a portion is missing. Counted here are 200,000 to 250,000 clones, more than 70% occurring once; the ten biggest clones make up around 1.4%. Sequences were obtained from PBMCs. These receptors all come from a human donor in good health.

The chain couples TRBV18 to TRBJ1-2, with D uncertain. The V end lost 0 bases, the J end lost 2 bases, and 16 bases lay between the germline ends. The CDR3 consists of 17 residues. CDR1 and CDR2 (germline): KGHSH, LQKENI. CDR3 bases: TGTGCCAGCTCACCACCGATTGCGCCTTCGCGGAACTATGGCTACACCTTC. It specifies CASSPPIAPSRNYGYTF.

This chain links TRBV6-5 with TRBJ1-4; no clear D. Germline V gene sequence: CDR1 MNHEY, CDR2 SVGAGI. The CDR3 is 13 residues long. Trimming pared 2 bases from V and 8 bases from J, leaving 9 bases between. CDR3 sequence (DNA): TGTGCCAGCAGTTACGTTCTGCGGGAAAAACTGTTTTTT. Translated: CASSYVLREKLFF.

This sequence joins TRBV9 and TRBJ2-5, with D perhaps matching TRBD1 (5 bases). The CDR3 runs 14 residues. V lost 5 bases and J lost 2, with 13 bases in between. Germline V gene data show CDR1 as SGDLS and CDR2 as YYNGEE. DNA of the CDR3: TGTGCCAGCAGTCAATCCCAGGGTCAAGAGACCCAGTACTTC. It yields the protein CASSQSQGQETQYF.

This clone was detected only once. The V call is TRBV6-6, the J call TRBJ2-1; no clear D. The CDR3 is made up of 13 amino acids. Trimming took 2 bases from V and 10 from J, leaving 12 bases between them. Germline V gene sequence: CDR1 MNHNY, CDR2 SVGAGI (reference sequence). The CDR3 sequence is CASSYRNSGEQFF. As DNA, the CDR3 is TGTGCCAGCAGTTACCGCAACTCCGGGGAGCAGTTCTTC.

This chain links TRBV9 with TRBJ2-5; D might be TRBD2 (5 bases). Germline V gene data show CDR1 as SGDLS and CDR2 as YYNGEE. Trimming pared 4 bases from V and 5 bases from J, leaving 18 bases between. The CDR3 loop spans 15 amino acids. The CDR3 DNA follows: TGTGCCAGCAGCCCCAGCCCTAGCCCCTCGGAGACCCAGTACTTC. Translating gives CASSPSPSPSETQYF.

The genes are TRBV10-1 and TRBJ2-1; 11 bases are a match to TRBD2. Germline CDR1 is WNHNN and CDR2 is SYGVQD (reference sequence). The CDR3 is 17 residues long. After removal of 6 bases from V and 4 bases from J, the junction contained 11 bases not matched to a gene. DNA of the CDR3: TGCGCCAGCAGCCCCCGCGTAGGGACTAGCGGATACAATGAGCAGTTCTTC. It translates to CASSPRVGTSGYNEQFF.

This chain joins TRBV5-1 and TRBJ2-1, with TRBD2 matching 10 bases. The CDR3 runs 16 residues. V lost 0 bases and J lost 7; bases outside the gene matches: 7. Germline-derived CDR1 and CDR2 are SGHRS and YFSETQ. CDR3 nucleotide sequence: TGCGCCAGCAGCTTGGTCGACAGCGGGAGGGGAAATGAGCAGTTCTTC. Residues: CASSLVDSGRGNEQFF. Full variable domain (remainder filled in from reference TRBV5-1 and TRBJ2-1): KAGVTQTPRYLIKTRGQQVTLSCSPISGHRSVSWYQQTPGQGLQFLFEYFSETQRNKGNFPGRFSGRQFSNSRSEMNVSTLELGDSALYLCASSLVDSGRGNEQFFGPGTRLTVL.

This clone turned up a few times. This chain joins TRBV30 and TRBJ2-3, with 14 bases fitting TRBD2. Per the germline V gene, CDR1 is GTSNPN and CDR2 is SVGIG (reference sequence). After removal of 3 bases from V and 6 bases from J, the junction contained 5 bases not matched to a gene. This CDR3 has 15 residues. CDR3 residues: CAWRGLAGVGDTQYF. In nucleotides, the CDR3 is TGTGCCTGGAGGGGACTAGCGGGAGTCGGGGATACGCAGTATTTT. Together with reference TRBV30 and TRBJ2-3, the CDR3 gives the full variable domain: SQTIHQWPATLVQPVGSPLSLECTVEGTSNPNLYWYRQAAGRGLQLLFYSVGIGQISSEVPQNLSASRPQDRQFILSSKKLLLSDSGFYLCAWRGLAGVGDTQYFGPGTRLTVL.

CDR3 bases: TGTGCCAGCAGCACCGGGACTAGCAATGAGCAGTTCTTC. Translated: CASSTGTSNEQFF. This chain uses TRBV9 with TRBJ2-1, with TRBD2 identical over 8 bases. This CDR3 spans 13 amino acids. In germline, CDR1 is SGDLS, CDR2 YYNGEE. J lost 6 bases, V lost 4 bases, and 3 bases had no gene match. Combining the CDR3 with reference TRBV9 and TRBJ2-1 gives the whole variable domain DSGVTQTPKHLITATGQRVTLRCSPRSGDLSVYWYQQSLDQGLQFLIQYYNGEERAKGNILERFSAQQFPDLHSELNLSSLELGDSALYFCASSTGTSNEQFFGPGTRLTVL.

The gene calls are TRBV9 and TRBJ2-2, with a tentative D call TRBD2 (5 bases). Germline lookup yields CDR1 SGDLS and CDR2 YYNGEE. This CDR3 is built from 16 residues. Between the trimmed V and J ends, which lost 0 bases and 7 bases, there was a span of 16 bases. Written as DNA, the CDR3 is TGTGCCAGCAGCGTAGCGGGGAAGGGTCGGGACGGGGAGCTGTTTTTT. Translated: CASSVAGKGRDGELFF.